This TCR beta chain appears in the sequencing data of a study of beta chain features in type 1 diabetes. General observations from the study: Researchers reported that naive, central memory and Treg TCRB repertoires appeared more similar in patients than in healthy donors. Amplification by PCR could prefer shorter templates, with the same effect in patients and controls. All four CD4+ subsets from Type 1 diabetes patients carried moderately but significantly shorter TCRB CDR3s.

Since all of the isolated RNA was reverse transcribed, expressed TCRB transcripts were what got sequenced. Data came from immunoSEQ multiplex PCR; TCRdb stores just in-frame clones and leaves some out. The repertoire includes 400,000 to 600,000 clones, approximately 31% of them detected once, and roughly 0.066% sits in the top ten. Germline V lookup: CDR1 GTSNPN, CDR2 SVGIG (reference sequence). Trimming took 5 bases from V and 0 from J, leaving 14 bases between them. The CDR3 is made up of 15 amino acids. As regards this clone: Its antigen is not identified.

A sort by CD45RO/CCR7/CD25/CD127/CD95/CD27 yielded CD4+ naive, central memory, regulatory and stem cell-like memory cells. The chain couples TRBV30 to TRBJ1-3; weak D call: TRBD1 (5 bases). This receptor was obtained from a man aged 18 to 29 in good health. The source material was naive CD4+ T cells from blood. The CDR3 DNA is TGTGCCTGGGGGGCGGGCGAATACTCTGGAAACACCATATATTTT. This translates into CAWGAGEYSGNTIYF.